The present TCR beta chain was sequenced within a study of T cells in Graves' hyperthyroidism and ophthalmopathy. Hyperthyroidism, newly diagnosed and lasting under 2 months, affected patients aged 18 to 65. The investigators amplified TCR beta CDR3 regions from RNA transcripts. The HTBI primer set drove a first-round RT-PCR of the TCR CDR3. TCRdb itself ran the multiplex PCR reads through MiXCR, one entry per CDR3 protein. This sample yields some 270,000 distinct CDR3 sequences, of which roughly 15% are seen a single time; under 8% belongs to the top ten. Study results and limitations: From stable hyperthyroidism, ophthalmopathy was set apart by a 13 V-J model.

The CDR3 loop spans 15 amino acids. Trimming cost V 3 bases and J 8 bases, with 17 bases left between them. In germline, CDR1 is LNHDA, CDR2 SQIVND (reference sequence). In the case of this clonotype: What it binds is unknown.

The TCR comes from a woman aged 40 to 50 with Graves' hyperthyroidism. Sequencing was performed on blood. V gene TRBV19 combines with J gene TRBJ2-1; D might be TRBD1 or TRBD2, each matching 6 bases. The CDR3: CASSIGQGRYDEQFF. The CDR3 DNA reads TGTGCCAGTAGTATTGGGCAGGGGAGGTACGATGAGCAGTTCTTC.